The text below deals with one T cell receptor (beta chain). Antigen: not known. Patients all relapsed after autologous stem cell transplantation, and there was variation in brentuximab vedotin exposure. Magnetic negative selection served to purify CD4+ T cells out of PBMCs that had been thawed. Complete response, partial response or progressive disease constituted the best responses recorded. Deletions cut 4 bases from V and 6 bases from J, with 15 bases between. This CDR3 spans 14 amino acids. CDR1 SGHDN and CDR2 FVKESK come from the germline V gene. This sample is drawn from a study of PD-1 blockade in classical Hodgkin lymphoma. Measured with immunoSEQ multiplex PCR; TCRdb has only the in-frame clones, and not every one. The sample holds approximately 25,000 clones; around three quarters are singletons and the top ten take approximately 2.6%. Study-wide points: By C4D1, diversity of CD4+ TCRs had risen significantly, whereas that of CD8+ TCRs had not.

The receptor's source is a human donor with classical Hodgkin lymphoma. The chain recombines TRBV14 with TRBJ1-1; no clear D. Sequencing was performed on CD4+ T cells from blood, taken at baseline. The CDR3 coding sequence is TGTGCCAGCAGCCCATGGGAATTAACCCCTGAAGCTTTCTTT. It translates to CASSPWELTPEAFF.